This is a list of T cell receptor beta chains from one sample in a study of T cells expressing NK-cell markers. TCRdb reprocessed the 5' RACE reads; each CDR3 protein has one entry and no DNA is given. This table lists about 460,000 distinct CDR3 sequences. The source material was blood T cells: a sorted CD56 or NKG2C T cell subset, CD4+ or CD8+ T cells, or bulk PBMC T cells (not recorded which). Receptors originate from a woman in her forties or fifties in good health. The CDR3 runs from the conserved cysteine through the conserved F or W.

>TRBV3-1|TRBJ1-2
CASSQDQRVSYGYTF
>TRBV29-1|TRBJ1-1
CSDRTGWSTEAFF
>TRBV6-1|TRBJ2-7
CATTESSYEQYF
>TRBV5-1|TRBJ1-4
CASSLVVREKLFF
>TRBV6-5|TRBJ1-4
CASSYELAVPKKLFF
>TRBV20-1|TRBJ2-1
CSVRGKTGNEQFF
>TRBV6-5|TRBJ2-7
CASSYTGQTTEQYF
>TRBV12-3/TRBV12-4|TRBJ1-1
CASSRGGAYTEAFF
>TRBV5-1|TRBJ1-6
CASSLGQHYSPLHF
>TRBV3-1|TRBJ2-1
CASSQPTGTSGYNEQFF
>TRBV12-3/TRBV12-4|TRBJ1-1
CASRADTQMNTEAFF
>TRBV29-1|TRBJ2-3
CSAARRLADTQYF
>TRBV12-5|TRBJ2-5
CASGSTTGLLLTQYF
>TRBV20-1|TRBJ2-3
CSAREMEAADTQYF
>TRBV30|TRBJ2-7
CAWGGTNYEQYF
>TRBV10-3|TRBJ2-5
CAIRGDSLGFQETQYF
>TRBV6-4|TRBJ2-1
CASSAGQGYEQFF
>TRBV5-1|TRBJ2-5
CASSLDEGLTKTQYF
>TRBV4-1|TRBJ2-7
CASSQESGRYEQYF
>TRBV20-1|TRBJ1-2
CSARGQGASGYTF
>TRBV5-5|TRBJ2-2
CASSLPGVTGELFF
>TRBV29-1|TRBJ1-1
CSVATGQANTEAFF
>TRBV7-9|TRBJ1-4
CASSRGSTENEKLFF
>TRBV10-3|TRBJ2-1
CAISEAGANEQFF
>TRBV29-1|TRBJ1-2
CSVEEWVGNGYTF
>TRBV9|TRBJ2-2
CASSVVPAGGLNTGELFF
>TRBV6-6|TRBJ2-3
CASSLGPIGSTDTQYF
>TRBV6-2/TRBV6-3|TRBJ2-2
CASNQERNTGELFF
>TRBV4-2|TRBJ2-1
CASSQSGQGNSEQFF
>TRBV20-1|TRBJ1-6
CSAREAAIGRNSPLHF
>TRBV9|TRBJ1-1
CASSVTGQNTEAFF
>TRBV20-1|TRBJ2-1
CSVTKRRASGEQFF
>TRBV11-2|TRBJ2-1
CASSFNPASANEQFF
>TRBV6-6|TRBJ2-2
CASSYTGQGTGELFF
>TRBV18|TRBJ2-3
CASSPAGVRDTQYF
>TRBV5-1|TRBJ1-2
CASSYGTGAYGYTF
>TRBV12-3/TRBV12-4|TRBJ2-1
CASSLVASRWQFF
>TRBV3-1|TRBJ1-5
CASSPNLGAQPQHF
>TRBV7-2|TRBJ2-1
CASSWGGDSHEQFF
>TRBV4-1|TRBJ1-5
CASSQFSSQPQHF
>TRBV5-1|TRBJ2-5
CASSLGGTTQETQYF
>TRBV2|TRBJ1-1
CASRRGGGNTEAFF
>TRBV29-1|TRBJ2-5
CSVGPFRRETQYF
>TRBV20-1|TRBJ2-7
CSARTQAYEQYF
>TRBV5-5|TRBJ2-6
CASSFQIRVSGANVLTF
>TRBV9|TRBJ1-1
CASSVSPGHMNTEAFF
>TRBV7-9|TRBJ2-5
CASSRGTGEQETQYF
>TRBV9|TRBJ2-1
CASGTGGSFYNEQFF
>TRBV11-3|TRBJ2-1
CASSFQQLSFEQFF
>TRBV18|TRBJ2-3
CASSAIPGQGAGDTQYF
>TRBV12-3/TRBV12-4|TRBJ2-2
CASSSLLAGELFF
>TRBV7-2|TRBJ2-7
CASSRHGGEQYF
>TRBV5-1|TRBJ2-7
CASSETDYEQYF